Listed below are T cell receptor beta chains from one sample, sequenced in a study of blood T cell repertoires in COVID-19. Profiling relied on immunoSEQ multiplex PCR, and the TCRdb table lists in-frame clones only, not all of them. Among 55,000 to 75,000 clones listed, 55% to 80% were seen once. The source material was peripheral blood. The receptors derive from a woman in her 70s with COVID-19, enrolled during active disease. Both conserved end residues are part of each CDR3. The D gene is left open where the match is weak. Where a row states a size, it is once, few, many or the class of an expanded clone; other rows omit it.

>TRBJ2-3|TRBV15|TRBD1|15|-
CATSEQGSGTDTQYF
TGTGCCACCAGCGAACAGGGGTCCGGCACAGATACGCAGTATTTT
>TRBJ1-2|TRBV7-9|-|14|-
CASSLAGTYYGYTF
TGTGCCAGCAGCTTAGCCGGGACATATTATGGCTACACCTTC
>TRBJ2-1|TRBV19|-|16|-
CASSIRASERGNEQFF
TGTGCCAGTAGTATAAGGGCTAGCGAGAGAGGGAATGAGCAGTTCTTC
>TRBJ2-7|TRBV15|TRBD2|17|-
CATSRDQASGRYYEQYF
TGTGCCACCAGCAGAGATCAAGCTAGCGGGCGATACTACGAGCAGTACTTC
>TRBJ2-5|TRBV18|-|13|-
CASSPGPQETQYF
TGTGCCAGCTCACCGGGCCCTCAAGAGACCCAGTACTTC
>TRBJ1-5|TRBV6-6|TRBD1|16|-
CASSYSDRARNQPQHF
TGTGCCAGCAGTTACTCGGACAGGGCCCGCAATCAGCCCCAGCATTTT
>TRBJ2-3|TRBV11-2|TRBD1|17|once
CASSLDLQGLTTDTQYF
TGTGCCAGCAGCTTAGATCTACAGGGGCTAACAACAGATACGCAGTATTTT
>TRBJ1-3|TRBV5-6|-|15|-
CASSLESPVGNTIYF
TGTGCCAGCAGCTTGGAGTCCCCGGTTGGAAACACCATATATTTT
>TRBJ1-1|TRBV27|-|13|once
CASRPQGPTEAFF
TGTGCCAGCAGGCCCCAGGGGCCCACTGAAGCTTTCTTT
>TRBJ2-1|TRBV7-2|TRBD1|14|-
CASRRLDRDDEQFF
TGTGCCAGCAGAAGGTTGGACAGGGACGATGAGCAGTTCTTC
>TRBJ1-2|TRBV27|-|14|-
CASSLTIRSYGYTF
TGTGCCAGCAGTTTAACGATCAGGTCCTATGGCTACACCTTC
>TRBJ2-5|TRBV19|-|14|-
CASSIGAGKETQYF
TGTGCCAGTAGTATTGGGGCCGGCAAAGAGACCCAGTACTTC
>TRBJ2-5|TRBV11-3|-|15|once
CASSLGLEEKETQYF
TGTGCCAGCAGCTTAGGACTAGAAGAGAAAGAGACCCAGTACTTC
>TRBJ2-2|TRBV6-4|-|13|-
CASSDSPTGELFF
TGTGCCAGCAGTGACAGCCCCACCGGGGAGCTGTTTTTT
>TRBJ1-1|TRBV12-5|-|13|few
CASGLTGNTEAFF
TGTGCTAGTGGTTTGACGGGGAACACTGAAGCTTTCTTT
>TRBJ1-1|TRBV7-9|TRBD1|14|-
CASSLAGTATEAFF
TGTGCCAGCAGCTTAGCCGGGACAGCCACTGAAGCTTTCTTT
>TRBJ2-2|TRBV9|-|14|few
CASSVGPGGWELFF
TGTGCCAGCAGCGTAGGCCCCGGGGGATGGGAGCTGTTTTTT
>TRBJ1-1|TRBV4-2|TRBD1|15|-
CASSQVRTGLNEAFF
TGTGCCAGCAGCCAAGTTAGGACAGGGCTGAATGAAGCTTTCTTT
>TRBJ2-3|TRBV4-2|TRBD2|13|few
CASSRGGADTQYF
TGTGCCAGCAGCCGCGGGGGGGCAGATACGCAGTATTTT
>TRBJ1-2|TRBV6-5|-|13|-
CASTYRQAGGYTF
TGTGCCAGCACCTACCGACAGGCCGGTGGCTACACCTTC
>TRBJ2-7|TRBV6-2/TRBV6-3|-|13|-
CASSSPLSYEQYF
TGTGCCAGCAGCTCACCTCTATCCTACGAGCAGTACTTC
>TRBJ1-2|TRBV5-6|-|14|few
CASSFYSRGYGYTF
TGTGCCAGCAGCTTTTACAGCAGGGGCTATGGCTACACCTTC
>TRBJ1-6|TRBV19|TRBD1|14|-
CASSIGTVDSPLHF
TGTGCCAGTAGTATTGGGACAGTCGATTCACCCCTCCACTTT
>TRBJ1-4|TRBV30|-|14|-
CAWSVGQSGGKLFF
TGTGCCTGGAGTGTAGGACAATCGGGCGGAAAACTGTTTTTT
>TRBJ1-2|TRBV12-3/TRBV12-4|-|12|-
CASSTGTYGYTF
TGTGCCAGCAGTACGGGGACATATGGCTACACCTTC
>TRBJ2-6|TRBV14|TRBD1|17|-
CASSQKNRGDGANVLTF
TGTGCCAGCAGCCAAAAAAACAGGGGCGATGGGGCCAACGTCCTGACTTTC
>TRBJ2-1|TRBV11-2|TRBD1|15|-
CASSLGQGAYNEQFF
TGTGCCAGCAGCTTAGGGCAGGGGGCCTACAATGAGCAGTTCTTC
>TRBJ2-1|TRBV21-1|-|16|-
CASSNEGLAGYNEQFF
TGTGCCAGCAGCAACGAGGGGCTAGCGGGTTACAATGAGCAGTTCTTC
>TRBJ2-5|TRBV9|TRBD2|14|-
CASSVGTSGETQYF
TGTGCCAGCAGCGTAGGGACTAGCGGGGAGACCCAGTACTTC
>TRBJ1-3|TRBV12-3/TRBV12-4|-|12|-
CASSPVFDTIYF
TGTGCCAGCAGCCCGGTCTTTGACACCATATATTTT
>TRBJ2-2|TRBV24-1|-|14|-
CATSDLEPSGELFF
TGTGCCACCAGTGATTTGGAGCCGTCCGGGGAGCTGTTTTTT
>TRBJ2-1|TRBV7-8|TRBD2|15|-
CASSVRGVTYNEQFF
TGTGCCAGCAGCGTCCGGGGGGTTACGTACAATGAGCAGTTCTTC
>TRBJ2-5|TRBV7-2|TRBD1|13|once
CASSWDSPQTQYF
TGTGCCAGCAGCTGGGACAGTCCACAGACCCAGTACTTC
>TRBJ1-4|TRBV4-2|TRBD1|16|-
CASSQDPGQLNEKLFF
TGTGCCAGCAGCCAAGATCCGGGACAGCTTAATGAAAAACTGTTTTTT
>TRBJ2-5|TRBV12-3/TRBV12-4|-|13|-
CASSFGARETQYF
TGTGCCAGCAGTTTTGGTGCGAGGGAGACCCAGTACTTC
>TRBJ1-6|TRBV6-1|-|14|-
CASSERVANSPLHF
TGTGCCAGCAGTGAGCGGGTGGCTAATTCACCCCTCCACTTT
>TRBJ2-7|TRBV5-1|TRBD2|15|-
CASSPGTSGGAAQYF
TGCGCCAGCAGCCCAGGGACTAGCGGGGGGGCCGCGCAGTACTTC
>TRBJ1-2|TRBV5-5|-|13|-
CASSLEQQYGYTF
TGTGCCAGCAGCTTGGAACAGCAATATGGCTACACCTTC
>TRBJ2-7|TRBV11-2|-|16|-
CASSLLGDGRDYEQYF
TGTGCCAGCAGCTTATTGGGCGATGGGCGGGACTACGAGCAGTACTTC
>TRBJ1-1|TRBV7-2|TRBD1|13|-
CASSWDREAEAFF
TGTGCCAGCAGCTGGGACAGGGAGGCTGAAGCTTTCTTT
>TRBJ1-4|TRBV4-1|TRBD1|16|-
CASGLQSGGRDEKLFF
TGCGCCAGCGGACTACAATCAGGGGGCAGGGATGAAAAACTGTTTTTT
>TRBJ2-1|TRBV15|-|15|-
CATSKTGRFRNEQFF
TGTGCCACCAGCAAGACAGGGAGGTTCAGGAATGAGCAGTTCTTC
>TRBJ1-2|TRBV11-2|-|13|few
CASSLTDQVGYTF
TGTGCCAGCAGCTTAACCGATCAGGTCGGCTACACCTTC
>TRBJ2-1|TRBV27|TRBD2|15|-
CASIQLAGGQGEQFF
TGTGCCAGCATCCAGCTAGCGGGAGGGCAGGGTGAGCAGTTCTTC
>TRBJ1-2|TRBV25-1|-|14|-
CASKGAGSGYGYTF
TGTGCCAGCAAAGGTGCAGGGTCAGGCTATGGCTACACCTTC
>TRBJ2-3|TRBV24-1|TRBD2|16|few
CATSDPSTSGTDTQYF
TGTGCCACCAGTGATCCAAGTACTAGCGGCACAGATACGCAGTATTTT
>TRBJ2-1|TRBV19|TRBD1|15|-
CASRPTGGFLNEQFF
TGTGCCAGTAGACCTACAGGGGGGTTTCTCAATGAGCAGTTCTTC
>TRBJ2-2|TRBV24-1|TRBD1|16|-
CATSDSRTGVFGELFF
TGTGCCACCAGTGATTCAAGGACAGGGGTGTTCGGGGAGCTGTTTTTT
>TRBJ2-7|TRBV3-1/TRBV3-2|TRBD1|14|-
CASSPGTGIYEQYF
TGTGCCAGCAGCCCCGGGACAGGGATCTACGAGCAGTACTTC
>TRBJ2-2|TRBV11-3|-|16|-
CASSAGDRPNTGELFF
TGTGCCAGCAGCGCCGGCGACAGACCGAACACCGGGGAGCTGTTTTTT
>TRBJ2-2|TRBV24-1|TRBD2|15|once
CATKGLAEKGGELFF
TGTGCCACCAAAGGACTAGCGGAGAAAGGCGGGGAGCTGTTTTTT
>TRBJ2-5|TRBV7-8|-|13|few
CASSTRSQETQYF
TGTGCCAGCAGTACGAGGTCCCAAGAGACCCAGTACTTC
>TRBJ1-5|TRBV18|-|17|-
CASSPPGRGYSNQPQHF
TGTGCCAGCTCACCACCGGGGCGGGGATATAGCAATCAGCCCCAGCATTTT
>TRBJ1-1|TRBV28|TRBD1|14|-
CASSLVVQGGEAFF
TGTGCCAGCAGTTTAGTTGTACAGGGGGGGGAGGCTTTCTTT